A few counts support the clone carrying this T cell receptor beta chain. The antigen is unknown. The TCR beta cDNA libraries carried unique molecular identifiers. Roughly 0.5 million cDNA molecules were obtained from about 1 to 10 million T cells. TCRdb independently ran MiXCR on the PCR reads; one entry per CDR3 protein. The sample yields about 460,000 distinct CDR3 sequences, roughly 45% seen once. J lost 6 bases, V lost 4 bases, and 6 bases had no gene match. The CDR3 has 14 residues. The germline V gene encodes CDR1 SGDLS and CDR2 YYNGEE. The record originates from a study of post-analysis software for immune sequencing data. At the level of the study: Some patients lacked subtype; others had relapsing-remitting, secondary progressive or progressive-relapsing disease.

Whole-study results and caveats: Compared with controls, patients showed significantly lower normalized Chao1 diversity. Five or six TRBV segments appeared more often in patients than in controls, and TRBV5-6, TRBV5-1 and TRBV20-1 were among these.

This receptor was obtained from a girl under 18 with multiple sclerosis. V is TRBV9 and J is TRBJ1-2; 10 nucleotides match TRBD1. Sequencing was carried out using blood. CDR3: CASSPSGTGDGYTF. The CDR3 region has the DNA TGTGCCAGCAGCCCGTCCGGGACAGGGGATGGCTACACCTTC. Looking up the rest from reference TRBV9 and TRBJ1-2 gives the full variable domain: DSGVTQTPKHLITATGQRVTLRCSPRSGDLSVYWYQQSLDQGLQFLIQYYNGEERAKGNILERFSAQQFPDLHSELNLSSLELGDSALYFCASSPSGTGDGYTFGSGTRLTVV.